This T cell receptor (beta chain) was recovered during a study of T cell responses to AZD1222 COVID-19 vaccine. Overall study results and limits: Samples come after the peak T cell response, not at day 14. Spike-wide coverage was observed for vaccine-associated CD4 TCRs, with dominant responses at 160-218 and 743-854.

The method was immunoSEQ multiplex PCR; TCRdb's version includes in-frame clones alone and lacks a portion of them. The sample has roughly 130,000 clones, roughly 92% seen once; the top ten hold approximately 1.7%. With 0 bases clipped from V and 6 bases from J, the junction kept 6 bases outside the gene matches. The CDR3 totals 16 residues. Germline values: CDR1 SGHTA, CDR2 FQGNSA. A note on this clone: Its antigen is still unknown.

Material: peripheral blood, obtained on day 0 of AZD1222 vaccination. The clonotype was recovered from an adult in good health. The chain carries TRBV7-2 and TRBJ2-4, with 9 positions matching TRBD1. The CDR3 DNA is TGTGCCAGCAGCTTAGCGTGGACAGGGGAAACAAACATTCAGTACTTC. Amino acid sequence: CASSLAWTGETNIQYF.